Listed here are 8 T cell receptor beta chains from one sample, sequenced in a study of T cell responses to AZD1222 COVID-19 vaccine. The data were produced by immunoSEQ multiplex PCR, yet TCRdb's version contains in-frame clones alone and is incomplete. The data contain 95,000 to 150,000 clones, 88% of them singletons. Source: peripheral blood, taken on day 0 of AZD1222 vaccination. These receptors originate from an adult in good health.

The genes are TRBV9 and TRBJ1-6; TRBD1 matches 7 bases. The CDR3 is 14 amino acids. J was trimmed by 6 bases and V by 2 bases; bases with no gene match: 2. CDR1 is SGDLS and CDR2 is YYNGEE in the germline V gene. The CDR3 is CASSVGQTNSPLHF. The CDR3 DNA is TGTGCCAGCAGCGTGGGACAGACTAATTCACCCCTCCACTTT.

The V call is TRBV5-6, the J call TRBJ2-7; D not resolved. The CDR3 covers 11 residues. Germline CDR1 reads SGHDT; CDR2 reads YYEEEE. V lost 3 bases to trimming and J lost 4 bases, with 5 bases between them. CDR3 DNA: TGTGCCAGCAGCTACGGGTACGAGCAGTACTTC. Translated, it gives CASSYGYEQYF.

The chain has TRBV7-2 and TRBJ1-2; D not resolved. The germline gives CDR1 SGHTA, CDR2 FQGNSA. Trimming cost V 0 bases and J 1 base, with 6 bases left between them. The CDR3 covers 14 residues. CDR3 sequence: CASSLALGNYGYTF. Written as DNA, the CDR3 is TGTGCCAGCAGCTTAGCGCTGGGTAACTATGGCTACACCTTC.

The rearrangement uses TRBV29-1 and TRBJ2-2; D may be TRBD1 (6 bases). Germline assignment: CDR1 SQVTM and CDR2 ANQGSEA. The CDR3 sequence is 15 residues long. Trimming took off 8 bases at V and 1 base at J, with 17 bases between the two ends. The CDR3 DNA reads TGCAGCTATACTACAGGGATTGGGAACACCGGGGAGCTGTTTTTT. Residues: CSYTTGIGNTGELFF.

This clone was recorded once. The genes are TRBV11-2 and TRBJ1-1; D is unresolved. The CDR3 is 11 residues long. The germline CDR1 and CDR2 sequences are SGHAT and FQNNGV. The V and J ends lost 4 bases and 11 bases respectively, with 11 bases between them. The CDR3, as DNA: TGTGCCAGCAGCTATCCAGGTGGGGCTTTCTTT. It codes for CASSYPGGAFF.

This clone was picked up one time. The V and J genes are TRBV6-1 and TRBJ1-5; D remains ambiguous. Germline values: CDR1 MNHNS, CDR2 SASEGT. Trimming removed 2 bases at V and 4 bases at J, with 12 bases between. The CDR3 is 15 residues long. The CDR3 nucleotides are TGTGCCAGCAGTGAAAGGCGGGGAACTAATCAGCCCCAGCATTTT. Translated, it gives CASSERRGTNQPQHF.

This clone was counted only a few times. The gene calls are TRBV27 and TRBJ1-6; no reliable D call. Trimming stripped 7 bases from V and 6 bases from J, with 16 bases between. CDR3 length equals 15 residues. Per the germline V gene, CDR1 is MNHEY and CDR2 is SMNVEV (reference sequence). The CDR3 DNA reads as TGTGCCAGCACCATTTCGGCGGCGAGTAATTCACCCCTCCACTTT. Protein product: CASTISAASNSPLHF.

This rearrangement joins TRBV28 to TRBJ1-5; D might be TRBD1 (6 bases). The V end lost 6 bases, the J end lost 2 bases, and 8 bases lay between the germline ends. CDR1 and CDR2 (germline): MDHEN, SYDVKM. The CDR3 has 13 residues. The CDR3 DNA reads as TGTGCCAGCAGGACAGGTCGCAATCAGCCCCAGCATTTT. It yields the protein CASRTGRNQPQHF.